The present entry profiles one T cell receptor beta chain with its context. Naive-designated CD8 cells lacked CD45RO, were positively enriched for CCR7, and omitted terminally differentiated effector memory CD45RA+ cells. The run depth of the assay was deep. Repertoires were generated with immunoSEQ multiplex PCR, while TCRdb's copy carries only in-frame clones and drops some. The sample lists over 800,000 clones, about 92% occurring once. The CDR3 covers 12 residues. Germline values: CDR1 MNHEY, CDR2 SMNVEV (reference sequence). Trimming stripped 2 bases from V and 7 bases from J, with 7 bases between. The record originates from a study of shared clonotypes between healthy human individuals.

This TCR derives from a man aged 25-45 years in good health. Sequencing input: naive CD8+ T cells sorted from blood. V usage is TRBV27 and J usage is TRBJ2-3; no clear D gene. The DNA of the CDR3 is TGTGCCAGCAGTTTAGGCAGTCATACGCAGTATTTT. Amino acid sequence: CASSLGSHTQYF.